The clone carrying this TCR beta chain appeared once. Its antigen is not identified. V was trimmed by 4 bases and J by 4 bases, leaving 18 bases between them. This CDR3 is 16 amino acids long. Germline CDR1 reads SGHRS; CDR2 reads YFSETQ. The sample belongs to a study of shared clonotypes between healthy human individuals. Points from the study as a whole: Several donors shared about 5% of their naive CD4 clonotypes.

Over several immunoSEQ plates, each subset's genomic DNA was distributed in even portions. This table comes from immunoSEQ multiplex PCR, and its TCRdb copy is limited to in-frame clones, with some not included. The data contain some 2,400,000 clones, approximately 96% of them seen just once; the ten biggest clones take up roughly 0.13%. The gene calls are TRBV5-1 and TRBJ2-1; no definite D call. The material sequenced was naive CD4+ T cells sorted from blood. Subset denoted: CD45RA+ positively selected. The receptor comes from a young man in good health. The CDR3 protein is CASSRDGELWYNEQFF. The CDR3 DNA reads as TGCGCCAGCAGCCGAGACGGAGAGCTGTGGTACAATGAGCAGTTCTTC.